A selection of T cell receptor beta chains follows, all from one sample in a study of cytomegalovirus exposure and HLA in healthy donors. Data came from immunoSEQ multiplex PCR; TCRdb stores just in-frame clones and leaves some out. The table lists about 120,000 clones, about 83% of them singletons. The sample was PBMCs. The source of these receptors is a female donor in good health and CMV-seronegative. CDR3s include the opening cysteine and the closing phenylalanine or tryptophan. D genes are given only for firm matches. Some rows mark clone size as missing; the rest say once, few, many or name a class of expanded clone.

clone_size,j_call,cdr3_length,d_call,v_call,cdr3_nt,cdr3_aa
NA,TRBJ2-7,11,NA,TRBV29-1,TGCAGCGTTGGCCAGGCTTCGGAGCAGTACTTC,CSVGQASEQYF
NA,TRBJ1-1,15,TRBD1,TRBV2,TGTGCCAGCAGGGGTGGGGACAGGGGGAACACTGAAGCTTTCTTT,CASRGGDRGNTEAFF
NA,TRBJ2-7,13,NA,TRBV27,TGTGCCAGCAGTTTAGACAGCTCCTACGAGCAGTACTTC,CASSLDSSYEQYF
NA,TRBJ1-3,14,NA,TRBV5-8,TGTGCCAGCAGCTTGGGGGAGAACGGAAACACCATATATTTT,CASSLGENGNTIYF
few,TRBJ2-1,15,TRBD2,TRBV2,TGTGCCAGCAGGATAGCGGGGGGGCCCTACAATGAGCAGTTCTTC,CASRIAGGPYNEQFF
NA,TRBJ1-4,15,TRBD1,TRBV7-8,TGTGCCAGCAGCCAAGAGACAGGGGTTTTGGAAAAACTGTTTTTT,CASSQETGVLEKLFF
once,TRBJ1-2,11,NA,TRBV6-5,TGTGCCAGCAGTAATGGACAGAGCTACACCTTC,CASSNGQSYTF
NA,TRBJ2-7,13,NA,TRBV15,TGTGCCACCAGCCCCGGGGGGCCCGGGGAGCAGTACTTC,CATSPGGPGEQYF
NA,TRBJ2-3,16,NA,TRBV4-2,TGTGCCAGCAGCCAGGTCCTAGCGACCTTCACAGATACGCAGTATTTT,CASSQVLATFTDTQYF
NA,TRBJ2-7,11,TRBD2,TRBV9,TGTGCCTCGGGGGGGCCCAACGAGCAGTACTTC,CASGGPNEQYF
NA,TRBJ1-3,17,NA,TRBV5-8,TGTGCCAGCAGCTTGTCGGGGTTGACCTACTCTGGAAACACCATATATTTT,CASSLSGLTYSGNTIYF
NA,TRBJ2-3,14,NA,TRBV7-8,TGTGCCAGCAGCTTCGGCAGGTTACCTGATACGCAGTATTTT,CASSFGRLPDTQYF
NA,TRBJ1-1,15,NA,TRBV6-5,TGTGCCAGCAGTTACTCGAGATTAATGAACACTGAAGCTTTCTTT,CASSYSRLMNTEAFF
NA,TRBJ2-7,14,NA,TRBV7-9,TGTGCCAGCAGCTTTGCGTCGATACCCTACGAGCAGTACTTC,CASSFASIPYEQYF
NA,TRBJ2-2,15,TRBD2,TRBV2,TGTGCCAGCAGTAGGACTAGCGGAAACACCGGGGAGCTGTTTTTT,CASSRTSGNTGELFF
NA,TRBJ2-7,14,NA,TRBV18,TGTGCCAGCTCACCGAGTGGGAGGTCCTACGAGCAGTACTTC,CASSPSGRSYEQYF
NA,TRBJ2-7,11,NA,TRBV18,TGTGCCAGCTCGTCAGGGAACGAGCAGTACTTC,CASSSGNEQYF
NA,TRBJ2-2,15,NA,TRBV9,TGTGCCAGCAGCGTAGGCGTCAATTCAGGGGTTGAGCTGTTTTTT,CASSVGVNSGVELFF
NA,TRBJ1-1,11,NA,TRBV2,TGTGCCACTACAGGAGATACTGAAGCTTTCTTT,CATTGDTEAFF
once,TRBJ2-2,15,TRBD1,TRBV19,TGTGCCAGTAGTACGGGACAGGTTAACACCGGGGAGCTGTTTTTT,CASSTGQVNTGELFF
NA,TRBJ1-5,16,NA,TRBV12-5,TGTGCTAGTGGTTTGATTTTTCAGGGTCGGAATCAGCCCCAGCATTTT,CASGLIFQGRNQPQHF
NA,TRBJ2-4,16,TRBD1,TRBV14,TGTGCCAGCAGCAACAGGGGTATGGGGGCCAAAAACATTCAGTACTTC,CASSNRGMGAKNIQYF
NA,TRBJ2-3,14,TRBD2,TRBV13,TGTGCCAGCAGCTGGACTAGCGGGGTAGATACGCAGTATTTT,CASSWTSGVDTQYF
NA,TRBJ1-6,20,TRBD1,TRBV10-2,TGCGCCAGCAGTGAAATACCGCCGGGACAGGGGGCATCGTCGAATTCACCCCTCCACTTT,CASSEIPPGQGASSNSPLHF
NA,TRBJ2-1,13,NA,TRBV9,TGTGCCAGCAGCCCCGGGAGTGGGGATGAGCAGTTCTTC,CASSPGSGDEQFF
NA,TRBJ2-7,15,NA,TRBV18,TGTGCCAGCTCACCCCCGAGAGGGGGAACCTACGAGCAGTACTTC,CASSPPRGGTYEQYF
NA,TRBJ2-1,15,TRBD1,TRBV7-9,TGTGCCAGCAGCCCAGACAGGGGGCTTGGGAATGAGCAGTTCTTC,CASSPDRGLGNEQFF
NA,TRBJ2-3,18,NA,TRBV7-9,TGTGCCAGCAGCTTAGAAGGGAGACTTAAACCTAGCACAGATACGCAGTATTTT,CASSLEGRLKPSTDTQYF
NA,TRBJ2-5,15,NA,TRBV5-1,TGCGCCAGCCGGGCCGCCGGGACTCTACAAGAGACCCAGTACTTC,CASRAAGTLQETQYF
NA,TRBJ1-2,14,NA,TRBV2,TGTGCCAGCAGTGAAGGGAGGCAACTTGATGGCTACACCTTC,CASSEGRQLDGYTF
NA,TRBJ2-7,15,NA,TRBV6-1,TGTGCCAGCAGTGGGGGGCCTGGACGGGGCTACGAGCAGTACTTC,CASSGGPGRGYEQYF
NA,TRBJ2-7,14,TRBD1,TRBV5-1,TGCGCCAGCCGTGTTACAGGGGGCGCGGACGAGCAGTACTTC,CASRVTGGADEQYF
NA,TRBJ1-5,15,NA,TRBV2,TGTGCCAGCAGGCCTGAGCGGGGGGGCAATCAGCCCCAGCATTTT,CASRPERGGNQPQHF
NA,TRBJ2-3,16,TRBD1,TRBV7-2,TGTGCCAGCAGCGGCCGGGGACAGTGGTTAGCAGATACGCAGTATTTT,CASSGRGQWLADTQYF
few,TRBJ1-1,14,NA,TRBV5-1,TGCGCCAGCAGCTCCAGGGCCAGGAACACTGAAGCTTTCTTT,CASSSRARNTEAFF
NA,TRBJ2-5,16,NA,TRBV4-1,TGCGCCAGCAGCTACCGGTCAACGTCCTACCAAGAGACCCAGTACTTC,CASSYRSTSYQETQYF
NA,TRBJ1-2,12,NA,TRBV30,TGTGCCTGGAGTGAAACCCGCGGAGGCTACACCTTC,CAWSETRGGYTF
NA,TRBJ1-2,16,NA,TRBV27,TGTGCCAGCAGTTTCACGGTCGCAGCAGGCAACTATGGCTACACCTTC,CASSFTVAAGNYGYTF
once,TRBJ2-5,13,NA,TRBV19,TGTGCCAGTAGTAGGGCAGTCCAAGAGACCCAGTACTTC,CASSRAVQETQYF
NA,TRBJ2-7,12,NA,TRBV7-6,TGTGCCAGCAGCCTCGGGGACTACGAGCAGTACTTC,CASSLGDYEQYF
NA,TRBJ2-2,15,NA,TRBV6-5,TGTGCCAGCAGCCAACGAGGGGGAGTCACCGGGGAGCTGTTTTTT,CASSQRGGVTGELFF
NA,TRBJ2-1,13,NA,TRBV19,TGTGCCAGTAGTATCGGCAGGATGGCTGAGCAGTTCTTC,CASSIGRMAEQFF
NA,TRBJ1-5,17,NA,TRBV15,TGTGCCACCAGCAGAGAGGCCCCGACAGCTTTCAATCAGCCCCAGCATTTT,CATSREAPTAFNQPQHF
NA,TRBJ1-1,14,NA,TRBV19,TGTGCCAGTAGTATATCCAGATTGAACACTGAAGCTTTCTTT,CASSISRLNTEAFF
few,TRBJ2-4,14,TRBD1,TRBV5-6,TGTGCCAGCAGCCCTGGGACAGGGGCAAACATTCAGTACTTC,CASSPGTGANIQYF
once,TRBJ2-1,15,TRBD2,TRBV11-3,TGTGCCAGCAGCTTGGGCGGGGGGGCATTTAATGAGCAGTTCTTC,CASSLGGGAFNEQFF
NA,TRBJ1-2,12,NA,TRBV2,TGTGCCAGCAGTGAACATAACTATGGCTACACCTTC,CASSEHNYGYTF
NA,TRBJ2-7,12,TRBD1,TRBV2,TGTGCCAGCAGTAGGGACAGGGACGAGCAGTACTTC,CASSRDRDEQYF
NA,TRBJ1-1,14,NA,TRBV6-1,TGTGCCAGCAACCGCGGGGGTCTGAACACTGAAGCTTTCTTT,CASNRGGLNTEAFF
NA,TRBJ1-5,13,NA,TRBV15,TGTGCCACCAGCCTTTCCCCCCATCAGCCCCAGCATTTT,CATSLSPHQPQHF
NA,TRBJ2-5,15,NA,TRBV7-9,TGTGCCAGCAGCCCCCGACTGGGTCCCGGAGAGACCCAGTACTTC,CASSPRLGPGETQYF
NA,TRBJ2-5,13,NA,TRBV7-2,TGTGCCAGCAGCTCAGAGCGGCAAGAGACCCAGTACTTC,CASSSERQETQYF
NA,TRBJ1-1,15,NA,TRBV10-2,TGCGCCAGCAGTGAGGGGGCCCTCTTAGGAACTGAAGCTTTCTTT,CASSEGALLGTEAFF
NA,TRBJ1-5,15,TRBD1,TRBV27,TGTGCCAGCAGTCCAGGGACAGGGAGCAATCAGCCCCAGCATTTT,CASSPGTGSNQPQHF